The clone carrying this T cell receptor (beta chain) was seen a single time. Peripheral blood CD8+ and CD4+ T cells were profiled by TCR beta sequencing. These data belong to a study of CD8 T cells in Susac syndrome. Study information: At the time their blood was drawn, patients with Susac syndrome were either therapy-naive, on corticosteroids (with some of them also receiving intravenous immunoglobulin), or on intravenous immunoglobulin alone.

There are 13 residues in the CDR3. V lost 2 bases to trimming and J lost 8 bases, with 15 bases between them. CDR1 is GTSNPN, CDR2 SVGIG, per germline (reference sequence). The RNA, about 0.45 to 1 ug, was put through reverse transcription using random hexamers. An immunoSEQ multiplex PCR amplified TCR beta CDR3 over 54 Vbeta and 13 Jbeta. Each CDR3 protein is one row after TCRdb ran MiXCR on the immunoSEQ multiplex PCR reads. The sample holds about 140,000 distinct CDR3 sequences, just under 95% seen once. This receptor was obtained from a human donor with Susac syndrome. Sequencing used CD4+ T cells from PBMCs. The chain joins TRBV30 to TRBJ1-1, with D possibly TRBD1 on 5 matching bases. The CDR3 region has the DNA TGTGCCTGGAGTTCTCGATCTCCAGGGGAAGCTTTCTTT. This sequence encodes CAWSSRSPGEAFF.